The 7 T cell receptor beta chains below all came from one sample that was sequenced in a study of T cell responses to AZD1222 COVID-19 vaccine. The assay was immunoSEQ multiplex PCR, and TCRdb's table has in-frame clones only and misses some. The repertoire consists of 130,000 or so clones, with nearly 90% occurring once and the leading ten covering roughly a tenth. This material consisted of peripheral blood, taken 28 days after the second AZD1222 dose. The receptors were gathered from an adult who received the AZD1222 COVID-19 vaccine.

This clone was found a few times. The V gene is TRBV4-1, the J gene TRBJ1-4, with D tentatively TRBD1 (5 bases). Germline loops: CDR1 MGHRA, CDR2 YSYEKL. The CDR3 has 15 amino acids. V was trimmed by 0 bases and J by 4 bases, leaving 9 bases between them. This CDR3 is CASSQDRGINEKLFF. CDR3 bases: TGCGCCAGCAGCCAAGACCGGGGGATTAATGAAAAACTGTTTTTT.

The chain joins TRBV15 to TRBJ2-1; no clear D. CDR3 size: 12 residues. The germline gives CDR1 LNHNV, CDR2 YYDKDF (reference sequence). The V gene lost 8 bases and the J gene lost 2 bases, with 7 bases spanning the gap. The DNA of the CDR3 is TGTGCCACCTCTACCCCCTACAATGAGCAGTTCTTC. Its translation is CATSTPYNEQFF. Using reference TRBV15 and TRBJ2-1 for the parts outside the CDR3, the full variable domain is DAMVIQNPRYQVTQFGKPVTLSCSQTLNHNVMYWYQQKSSQAPKLLFHYYDKDFNNEADTPDNFQSRRPNTSFCFLDIRSPGLGDTAMYLCATSTPYNEQFFGPGTRLTVL.

CDR3 DNA sequence: TGTGCCAGCAGGGAGCGTCCCGTGTTCAATCAGCCCCAGCATTTT. Translated: CASRERPVFNQPQHF. The chain carries TRBV5-8 and TRBJ1-5; D is undetermined. CDR1 SGHTS and CDR2 YDEGEE come from the germline V gene. This CDR3 region has 15 residues. Trimming shortened V by 5 bases and J by 3 bases, and 15 bases separated the two germline ends.

The chain employs TRBV30 and TRBJ1-5; no clear D gene. CDR1 GTSNPN and CDR2 SVGIG come from the germline V gene (reference sequence). The germline V and J ends were trimmed by 2 bases and 6 bases, with 11 bases remaining between them. The CDR3 contains 13 residues. CDR3 residues: CAWSTTGSQPQHF. CDR3 sequence (DNA): TGTGCCTGGAGTACGACCGGATCTCAGCCCCAGCATTTT.

V is TRBV29-1 and J is TRBJ2-1; D call uncertain. V was cut by 4 bases and J by 4 bases, with 5 bases left in between. This CDR3 is 11 amino acids long. CDR1 is SQVTM and CDR2 is ANQGSEA in the germline V gene. The CDR3 nucleotides read TGCAGCGTTGCCCATTACAATGAGCAGTTCTTC. Protein sequence: CSVAHYNEQFF.

The V gene is TRBV5-1, the J gene TRBJ1-4, with 8 positions matching TRBD1. Germline CDR1 and CDR2: SGHRS and YFSETQ. The ends lost 0 bases at V and 5 bases at J; junction bases unmatched: 3. The CDR3 runs 15 residues. The CDR3, as DNA: TGCGCCAGCAGCTTGGATCAGGGGGCGAATGAAAAACTGTTTTTT. Its protein is CASSLDQGANEKLFF.

V gene TRBV4-2 combines with J gene TRBJ1-2; 7 nucleotides match TRBD1. This CDR3 has 16 residues. J gave up 4 bases and V 0 bases, and 8 bases lay outside the gene matches. In germline, CDR1 is LGHNA, CDR2 YNFKEQ. This chain's CDR3 is CASSQEDRARPYGYTF. In DNA form, the CDR3 reads TGTGCCAGCAGCCAAGAAGACAGGGCCCGTCCCTATGGCTACACCTTC.